The following is a T cell receptor beta chain sequence with its context. Its target is unknown. A multiplex PCR was run with 60 Vbeta primers and 13 Jbeta primers. The method was immunoSEQ multiplex PCR; TCRdb's version includes in-frame clones alone and lacks a portion of them. The sample table includes 75,000 to 95,000 clones. The source of the sample is a study of cytomegalovirus exposure and HLA in healthy donors. General study results and limits: As a later analysis revealed, the rate of TCR association differed by HLA locus, with DRB1 most and HLA-C fewest. It was confirmed in vitro that a few of the CMV-associated chains were specific for CMV antigens. Equally common other TCR beta chains were less clonally expanded than HLA-associated ones, a later analysis found. There were several of the most significant clusters that appeared linked to common viral pathogens in a later analysis.

The sample comprised PBMCs. The receptor was isolated from a man aged 25 to 45 in good health and CMV-seronegative.

The CDR3, as DNA: TGCGCCAGCAGTCCCTTTCCGGGACTGCAATCCTACGAGCAGTACTTC. This encodes CASSPFPGLQSYEQYF. The V and J genes are TRBV5-1 and TRBJ2-7, with a possible D match to TRBD2 (6 bases). This CDR3 spans 16 amino acids. Germline-derived CDR1 and CDR2 are SGHRS and YFSETQ. V dropped 5 bases and J dropped 1 base, with 19 bases sitting between them. Full variable domain (outside the CDR3, taken from reference TRBV5-1 and TRBJ2-7): KAGVTQTPRYLIKTRGQQVTLSCSPISGHRSVSWYQQTPGQGLQFLFEYFSETQRNKGNFPGRFSGRQFSNSRSEMNVSTLELGDSALYLCASSPFPGLQSYEQYFGPGTRLTVT.